The 8 T cell receptor beta chains given below trace back to one sample, sequenced in a study of identical twins. Each CDR3 protein is one row after TCRdb ran MiXCR on the 5' RACE reads. Here the sample spans about 730,000 distinct CDR3 sequences, around 20% being singletons. The same data also went into a second study, on T cells expressing NK-cell markers.

Sequencing input: PBMCs. The receptors were sampled from a woman under 30 in good health.

This clonotype came up a few times. CDR3 sequence reads: CATSSSTGGWGNEQFF. Written as DNA, the CDR3 is TGTGCCACCAGCAGCTCTACAGGGGGCTGGGGCAATGAGCAGTTCTTC. The chain couples TRBV15 to TRBJ2-1; TRBD1 matches 9 bases. Germline lookup yields CDR1 LNHNV and CDR2 YYDKDF (reference sequence). The V segment lost 3 bases and the J segment 6 bases; nucleotides outside the gene matches: 9. This CDR3 has 16 amino acids.

This clonotype occurred a few times. The J gene is TRBJ2-1, the V gene TRBV29-1, with TRBD2 matching 9 bases. Germline CDR1 SQVTM, CDR2 ANQGSEA. The CDR3 is made up of 14 amino acids. J was trimmed by 3 bases and V by 7 bases; bases with no gene match: 7. CDR3 DNA: TGCAGCGCCCGCGGGGGGGTTTTCTACAATGAGCAGTTCTTC. Amino acids: CSARGGVFYNEQFF.

The chain recombines TRBV4-3 with TRBJ1-4; D may be TRBD1 (5 bases). This CDR3 is 17 amino acids long. Germline CDR1 and CDR2: LGHNA and YSLEER. V lost 0 bases and J 0 bases, leaving 11 bases between the germline ends. The CDR3 DNA sequence: TGCGCCAGCAGCCAAGATCTAAGACAGTCAACTAATGAAAAACTGTTTTTT. It yields the protein CASSQDLRQSTNEKLFF.

The table lists this clonotype with many counts. The chain uses TRBV12-3 or TRBV12-4 and TRBJ1-1; D is undetermined. CDR3 length equals 13 residues. The ends were cut back, 4 bases at V and 8 bases at J, with 14 bases in the middle. Here the CDR3 DNA reads TGTGCCAGCAGTTCTCAGGTCGCAAGAGAAGCTTTCTTT. Its translation is CASSSQVAREAFF.

This clonotype has more than one count but fewer than ten. This chain joins TRBV7-9 and TRBJ2-3; D gene ambiguous. Looked up from germline, CDR1 is SEHNR and CDR2 is FQNEAQ (reference sequence). This CDR3 is built from 14 residues. The germline V and J ends were trimmed by 2 bases and 2 bases, with 8 bases remaining between them. CDR3 residues: CASSLKRVTDTQYF. The CDR3 DNA follows: TGTGCCAGCAGCTTAAAAAGGGTCACAGATACGCAGTATTTT.

This clonotype was counted ten times or more. This chain joins TRBV18 and TRBJ2-3; D unresolved. The CDR3 is 14 residues long. V was pared by 0 bases and J by 2 bases, with 6 bases between. Germline CDR1 and CDR2: KGHSH and LQKENI. The CDR3 DNA sequence: TGTGCCAGCTCACCACCGTGGCCCACAGATACGCAGTATTTT. Amino acids: CASSPPWPTDTQYF.

This chain links TRBV19 with TRBJ1-1; D remains ambiguous. The CDR3 spans 13 residues. The V end lost 3 bases, the J end lost 1 base, and 6 bases lay between the germline ends. The V gene's germline CDR1 is LNHDA and CDR2 SQIVND (reference sequence). CDR3 sequence (DNA): TGTGCCAGTAGTATGTCCGGGAACACTGAAGCTTTCTTT. It translates to CASSMSGNTEAFF.

This sequence joins TRBV7-2 and TRBJ2-7; TRBD1 matches 7 bases. Germline trimming cut 8 bases from V and 2 bases from J; bases unmatched to any gene: 9. The CDR3 spans 14 residues. The germline V gene encodes CDR1 SGHTA and CDR2 FQGNSA. Written as DNA, the CDR3 is TGTGCCAGCGGGCGATTTCAGGGGGCCTACGAGCAGTACTTC. Translated: CASGRFQGAYEQYF.